This is a list of T cell receptor beta chains from one sample in a study of shared clonotypes between healthy human individuals. TCRdb keeps only in-frame clones here, not all; method: immunoSEQ multiplex PCR. The sample has around 1.9 million clones, about 93% seen once. Sequences were obtained from naive CD8+ T cells from PBMCs. These receptors were obtained from a young man in good health. Some clones in this sample may be carry-over from other donors' samples. Each CDR3 is given with its conserved first and last residue.

>TRBV28
CASSFHGTGKTQYF
>TRBV29-1
CSVAGQRTDTQYF
>TRBV28
CASRNARETYEQYF
>TRBV28
CASSTHKLAGGQTDTQYF
>TRBV30
CAWRKRGSGYNEQFF
>TRBV27
CASTSYPGSYEQYF
>TRBV11-2
CASSRLSGGPREQYF
>TRBV25-1
CASSELGPGELFF
>TRBV10-1
CASGTVPNEQYF
>TRBV4-1
CASSQGDSQLEQYF
>TRBV9
CASSPRGTGDEQYF
>TRBV7-9
CASRSKGQLNTEAFF
>TRBV11-3
CASSQRGVTSAYNEQFF
>TRBV27
CASSLTQSNTEAFF
>TRBV11-2
CASSLAGGNGYTF
>TRBV19
CASSPRLLTDTQYF
>TRBV4-1
CASSPSGTTSTYEQYF
>TRBV6-5
CASSYRQGNSPLHF
>TRBV27
CASSTHRDRGQEGAFF
>TRBV9
CASSGPGQDYEQYF
>TRBV5-8
CASSPVRAHNEQFF
>TRBV27
CASSPRPGVNEQFF
>TRBV5-1
CASSTDRGNTEAFF
>TRBV9
CASSVGAGGNTIYF
>TRBV10-3
CAISESAADRGQISPIQYF
>TRBV27
CASSPLHRTGFTGELFF
>TRBV19
CASSSWDRGFNYGYTF
>TRBV9
CASSVVGTGGRTGELFF
>TRBV4-2
CASSQGSRQFF
>TRBV28
CASSSLVGQQTNYGYTF
>TRBV28
CASSDYQGEGGPEAFF
>TRBV11-2
CASSTGAGSSTDTQYF
>TRBV28
CASSPTVRTEAFF
>TRBV5-5
CASSLYEVPYNEQFF
>TRBV6-5
CASSIGRGSYEQYF
>TRBV4-3
CASSQDGDDTDTQYF
>TRBV7-9
CASSFGVTQYF
>TRBV28
CASSFVEGAGTDTQYF
>TRBV7-6
CASSLEAAMNTEAFF
>TRBV30
CAWSRVGWEPNRDTQYF
>TRBV13
CASSLGGLNTEAFF
>TRBV7-6
CASSLTDSNQPQHF
>TRBV28
CASSYISRGNEKLFF
>TRBV5-3
CARSQSQGANTGELFF
>TRBV15
CATSSRSGGMADTQYF
>TRBV4-1
CASSPLASRGDRETQYF
>TRBV5-1
CASSPRSGGADLYNEQFF
>TRBV19
CASNSLPLGPEQFF
>TRBV27
CASSLSKTPSGYNEQFF
>TRBV11-2
CASSLDTDFFLAKNIQYF
>TRBV9
CASSTRTSGKYNEQFF
>TRBV7-9
CASSSTGGSYGYTF
>TRBV19
CASSMRRTSESEAFF
>TRBV15
CATSRGTLGTDTQYF
>TRBV11-2
CASSFTKNSGNTIYF
>TRBV12-5
CASALGVAGGYEQYF
>TRBV4-2
CASSQRLETYEQYF
>TRBV27
CASRKKQGWETQYF
>TRBV5-1
CASSLSRQVNTEAFF
>TRBV7-8
CASSPLGRAQETQYF